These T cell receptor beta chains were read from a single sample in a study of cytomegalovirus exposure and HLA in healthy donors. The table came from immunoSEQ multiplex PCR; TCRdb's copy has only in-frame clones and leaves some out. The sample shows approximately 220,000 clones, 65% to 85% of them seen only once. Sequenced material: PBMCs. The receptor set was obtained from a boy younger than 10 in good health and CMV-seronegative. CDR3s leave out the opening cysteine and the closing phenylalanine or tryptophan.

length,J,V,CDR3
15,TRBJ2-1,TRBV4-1,ASSLPRVGGSYNEQF
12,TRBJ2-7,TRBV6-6,ASSYSRRVIEQY
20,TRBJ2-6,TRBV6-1,ASSEEGAAGEVLVAGANVLT
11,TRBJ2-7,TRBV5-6,ASSLRPGEGQY
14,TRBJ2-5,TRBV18,ASSPRGSGSQETQY
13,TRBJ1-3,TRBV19,ASTQGYSSGNTIY
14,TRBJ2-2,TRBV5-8,ASSLYGQLNTGELF
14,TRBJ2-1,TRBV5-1,ASSLELAGGHNEQF
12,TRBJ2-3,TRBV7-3,ASSSRGGRDTQY
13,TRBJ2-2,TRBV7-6,ASSSTGPNTGELF
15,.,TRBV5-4,ASSVGLTGANSYEQY
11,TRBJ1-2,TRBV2,ASSTAGAYGYT
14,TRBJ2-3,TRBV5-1,ASSFPSGASTDTQY
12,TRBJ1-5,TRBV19,ASSLGQGSQPQH
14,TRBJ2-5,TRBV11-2,ASSLGLAPAQETQY
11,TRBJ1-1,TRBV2,ASSGSWNTEAF
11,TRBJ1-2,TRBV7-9,ASSPTGDYGYT
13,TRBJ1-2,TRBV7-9,ASSLALETGVGYT
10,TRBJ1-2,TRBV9,ASSVGGDGYT
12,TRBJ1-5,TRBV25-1,ASSNRGYNQPQH
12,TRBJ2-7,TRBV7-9,ASSLAGGPYEQY
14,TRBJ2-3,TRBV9,ASSVGTSGSTDTQY
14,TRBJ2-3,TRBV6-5,ASSSDGGGSTDTQY
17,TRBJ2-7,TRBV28,ASSTAGLAGGEAPYEQY
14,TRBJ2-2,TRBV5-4,ASSFNGISNTGELF
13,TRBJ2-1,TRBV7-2,ASSLESGGQGEQF
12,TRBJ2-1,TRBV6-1,AGPFQGGYNEQF
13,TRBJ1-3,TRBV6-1,ASMAGFVPGNTIY
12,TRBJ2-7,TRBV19,ASRYRGGPYEQY
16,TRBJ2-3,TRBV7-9,ASSLAYRTSGAADTQY
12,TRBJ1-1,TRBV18,ASSPARQNTEAF
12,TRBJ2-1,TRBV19,ASSPRTVNNEQF
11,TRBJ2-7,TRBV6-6,ASSLGLYYEQY
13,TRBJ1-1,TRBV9,ASSVDWGGDTEAF
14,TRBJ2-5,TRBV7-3,ASSLLPGLTQETQY
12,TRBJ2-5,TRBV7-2,ASSFRTSGETQY
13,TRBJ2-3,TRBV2,ASSRLAGGVDTQY
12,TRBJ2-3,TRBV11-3,ASSLGQGTDTQY
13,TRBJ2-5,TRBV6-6,ASSYRGQGGETQY
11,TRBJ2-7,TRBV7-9,ASSLGRDYEQY
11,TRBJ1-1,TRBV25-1,ASTPRGGTEAF
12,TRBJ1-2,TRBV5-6,ASSLGRDRDGYT
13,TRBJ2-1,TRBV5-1,ASSLSSGDYNEQF
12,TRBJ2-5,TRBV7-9,ASSLVPGEGTQY
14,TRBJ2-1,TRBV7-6,ASSRGGGNLYNEQF
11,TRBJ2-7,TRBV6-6,ASTAPGIYEQY
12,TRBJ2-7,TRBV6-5,ASRDGTTSYEQY
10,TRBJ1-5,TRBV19,ASSEGRQPQH
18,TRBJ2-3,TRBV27,ASSSLPGVGLAGETDTQY
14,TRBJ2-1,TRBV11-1,ASSFTSGSSYNEQF
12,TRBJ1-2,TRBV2,ASIWADVDYGYT
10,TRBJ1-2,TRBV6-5,ASSTTGYGYT
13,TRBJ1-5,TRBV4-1,ASSPYTGFNQPQH
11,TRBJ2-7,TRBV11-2,ATKRGGAYEQY
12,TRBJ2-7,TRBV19,ASSIGGGSYEQY
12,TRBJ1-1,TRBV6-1,ASSESRVWTEAF
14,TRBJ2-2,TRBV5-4,ASSLGLLANTGELF
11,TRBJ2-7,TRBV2,ASRAGLEGKKY
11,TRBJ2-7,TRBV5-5,ASSLKADYEQY
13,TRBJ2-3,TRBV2,ASSVGGGSTDTQY